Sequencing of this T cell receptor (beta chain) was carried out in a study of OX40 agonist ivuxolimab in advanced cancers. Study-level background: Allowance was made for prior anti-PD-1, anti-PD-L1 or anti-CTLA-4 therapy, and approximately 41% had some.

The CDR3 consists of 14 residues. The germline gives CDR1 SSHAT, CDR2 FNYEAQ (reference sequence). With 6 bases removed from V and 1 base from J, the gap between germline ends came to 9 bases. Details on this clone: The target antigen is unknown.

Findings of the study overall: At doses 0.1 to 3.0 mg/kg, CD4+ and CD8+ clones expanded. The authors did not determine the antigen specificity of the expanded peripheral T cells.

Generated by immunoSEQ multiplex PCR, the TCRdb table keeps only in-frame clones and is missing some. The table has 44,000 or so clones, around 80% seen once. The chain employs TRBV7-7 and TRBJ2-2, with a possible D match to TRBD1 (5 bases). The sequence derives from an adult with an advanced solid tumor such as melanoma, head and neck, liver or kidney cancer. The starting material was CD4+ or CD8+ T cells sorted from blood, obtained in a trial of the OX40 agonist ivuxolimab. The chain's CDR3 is CASRKTGNTGELFF. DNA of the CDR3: TGTGCCAGCAGAAAAACAGGGAACACCGGGGAGCTGTTTTTT.